This T cell receptor beta chain was recorded in a study of shared clonotypes between healthy human individuals. This clone has only one observation. Deep-level settings were used for running the assay. As processed by the authors: Filtering differed because ImmunoSEQ produced junction-only sequences that carried no quality scores. Data came from immunoSEQ multiplex PCR; TCRdb stores just in-frame clones and leaves some out. The V and J calls and clone size are taken from that table; D and trimming were inferred from the DNA. The data contain about 2.4 million clones, more than 80% of them seen just once; the ten biggest clones take up 0.14%. The CDR3 totals 17 residues. Germline V gene data show CDR1 as SNHLY and CDR2 as FYNNEI. Unmatched junction bases numbered 13, after V lost 6 bases and J lost 3 bases. There were only Caucasian adults among the donors, and all lived in Nashville, Tennessee. The split of CD4+ cells yielded CD45RA+ naive and CD45RA-negative memory subsets.

The sequence derives from a man between 18 and 35 years old in good health. The chain couples TRBV2 to TRBJ1-5, with 8 bases aligning to TRBD1. Sequencing input: naive CD4+ T cells sorted from blood. The subset denotes: CD45RA+ positively selected. The CDR3 here is CASRRTTGGLLNQPQHF. DNA of the CDR3: TGTGCCAGCAGACGGACTACAGGGGGTCTTCTCAATCAGCCCCAGCATTTT.